Below, one T cell receptor (beta chain) is given with its context. The antigen is undetermined. These data originate in a study of T cell repertoires in cytomegalovirus infection. MiXCR was run by TCRdb on the reads, yielding one entry per CDR3 protein. The table records hundreds of thousands of distinct CDR3 sequences, under 45% of them present only once. The CDR3 loop spans 14 amino acids. The germline gives CDR1 SGHNT, CDR2 YYREEE (reference sequence). V was clipped by 4 bases and J by 5 bases, with 13 bases between them. Whole-study findings and limits: The ex vivo response was dominated by HLA-C-restricted CMV-specific TCR beta clonotypes. Pooled public TCR beta family frequency picked out CMV carriers with the relevant HLA.

This clonotype was obtained from a human donor in good health (CMV status not recorded). Some clones in this sample may be carry-over from other donors' samples. The material sequenced was cultured PBMCs, taken from culture after CMV antigen stimulation. V and J are TRBV5-4 and TRBJ1-5, with D possibly being TRBD1 (6 bases). The CDR3 nucleotides are TGTGCCAGCAGCCAGGATGGGGGGCATCAGCCCCAGCATTTT. Its translation: CASSQDGGHQPQHF. Full variable domain (remainder filled in from reference TRBV5-4 and TRBJ1-5): ETGVTQSPTHLIKTRGQQVTLRCSSQSGHNTVSWYQQALGQGPQFIFQYYREEENGRGNFPPRFSGLQFPNYSSELNVNALELDDSALYLCASSQDGGHQPQHFGDGTRLSIL.